The present T cell receptor beta chain was sequenced within a study of graft-versus-host responses after intestinal transplantation. Background on the study: Isolated intestinal, liver-intestinal, or multivisceral transplants were what recipients had.

Produced via immunoSEQ multiplex PCR; TCRdb's table is partial and in-frame only. Seen here are more than 95,000 clones, more than 85% observed once, and the top ten hold 0.9%. CDR1 and CDR2 (germline): SGHAT, FQNNGV. Trimming shortened V by 0 bases and J by 4 bases, and 9 bases separated the two germline ends. The CDR3 length is 14 residues. This clone was observed a handful of times. Its antigen is unidentified. Study-wide results and limits: HvG clone declines early post-transplant were associated with peak circulating GvH levels.

The sample here was unstimulated CD4+ T cells sorted from spleen or lymph node cells, taken before intestinal transplant. This sequence was found in a human donor who received an intestinal transplant. V usage is TRBV11-2 and J usage is TRBJ1-1; D is undetermined. The CDR3 nucleotides read TGTGCCAGCAGCTTAGAAGGTTCTGGCACTGAAGCTTTCTTT. This sequence encodes CASSLEGSGTEAFF.